These 32 T cell receptor beta chains came from one sample sequenced in a study of identical twins (dated by TCRdb to about 2016). Library prep was done by 5' RACE. The sequencer listed for this sample is Illumina HiSeq 2000. TCRdb trimmed the raw reads at Q25, called clones with MiXCR and kept productive beta chains. Each CDR3 protein appears once, grouped with its most common genes and DNA. This sample holds 200,000 to 300,000 distinct CDR3 sequences; about 10% were observed only once. Roughly 10% of the sample is taken by the ten largest. Sequenced input: memory T cells sorted from blood. The intended sense of this specimen's cell subset or site label: CD45RO+ enriched T cells. The receptors shown here come from a middle-aged man in good health.

In its sample, this clonotype was seen many times. V usage is TRBV20-1 and J usage is TRBJ1-2; TRBD1 matches at 7 bases. CDR3 length: 14 amino acids. Germline V gene lookup returns CDR1 DFQATT and CDR2 SNEGSKA (reference sequence). The V segment lost 2 bases and the J segment 8 bases; nucleotides outside the gene matches: 11. In DNA, the CDR3 is TGCAGTGCTAGACTGGACAGGAAGGACCAAGGCTACACCTTC. Translated: CSARLDRKDQGYTF.

This clonotype was observed many times. This rearrangement joins TRBV3-1 to TRBJ2-5, with D possibly TRBD1 on 5 matching bases. From germline, CDR1 is LGHDT and CDR2 YNNKEL (reference sequence). The length of the CDR3 is 13 residues. The germline V and J ends were trimmed by 6 bases and 13 bases, with 21 bases remaining between them. DNA for the CDR3: TGTGCCAGCAGTCCCAACCCGCGATTTCAGGGGTACTTC. Protein product: CASSPNPRFQGYF.

V and J are TRBV5-6 and TRBJ1-4, with D perhaps matching TRBD1 (5 bases). With 1 base removed from V and 4 bases from J, the gap between germline ends came to 17 bases. The CDR3 is 17 residues long. Per the germline V gene, CDR1 is SGHDT and CDR2 is YYEEEE. CDR3 DNA sequence: TGTGCCAGCAGCTTGTTGACGCTAGGTGGGGGTAATGAAAAACTGTTTTTT. The encoded protein is CASSLLTLGGGNEKLFF.

This clonotype was found a few times. V and J are TRBV5-5 and TRBJ1-1; 9 bases are a match to TRBD1. Losses at the gene ends were 4 bases for V and 1 base for J; bases not matched to a gene: 5. There are 15 residues in the CDR3. The germline CDR1 and CDR2 sequences are SGHKS and YYEKEE (reference sequence). This CDR3 reads CASSRGQGRNTEAFF. In nucleotides, the CDR3 is TGTGCCAGCAGCCGCGGACAGGGGAGGAACACTGAAGCTTTCTTT.

This chain joins TRBV7-9 and TRBJ2-7, with TRBD1 matching over 10 bases. The CDR3 is made up of 16 amino acids. Germline V gives CDR1 SEHNR, CDR2 FQNEAQ (reference sequence). V gave up 5 bases and J gave up 7 bases; unmatched junction bases: 14. The CDR3 spells CASSKHNRDRGREQYF. The CDR3 DNA sequence: TGTGCCAGCAGCAAACATAACCGGGACAGGGGAAGGGAGCAGTACTTC.

This clonotype showed up many times. The genes are TRBV19 and TRBJ2-6; a possible D gene is TRBD1 (6 bases). Germline CDR1 and CDR2: LNHDA and SQIVND (reference sequence). Trimming stripped 4 bases from V and 4 bases from J, with 14 bases between. The CDR3 has 16 residues. CDR3 amino acids: CASSTTGTSGANVLTF. CDR3 in DNA: TGTGCCAGTAGTACCACCGGGACATCCGGGGCCAACGTCCTGACTTTC.

This clonotype was counted ten times or more. The J gene is TRBJ2-3, the V gene TRBV7-2; D gene ambiguous. V dropped 3 bases and J dropped 4 bases, with 8 bases sitting between them. Germline-derived CDR1 and CDR2 are SGHTA and FQGNSA. The CDR3 covers 13 residues. The CDR3 loop is CASSLLGSDTQYF. For the CDR3, the DNA is TGTGCCAGCAGCTTGCTAGGATCAGATACGCAGTATTTT. Full variable domain (remainder filled in from reference TRBV7-2 and TRBJ2-3): GAGVSQSPSNKVTEKGKDVELRCDPISGHTALYWYRQSLGQGLEFLIYFQGNSAPDKSGLPSDRFSAERTGGSVSTLTIQRTQQEDSAVYLCASSLLGSDTQYFGPGTRLTVL.

In regard to this clonotype: A read error may be the cause here, since a much bigger clone is one base away. This chain links TRBV12-3 or TRBV12-4 with TRBJ1-1, with D uncertain. There are 11 residues in the CDR3. V was clipped by 2 bases and J by 10 bases, with 8 bases between them. The CDR3 is CASSLTSGAFF. The CDR3 DNA reads TGTGCCAGCAGTTTAACCTCTGGAGCTTTCTTT.

This clonotype showed up many times. V is TRBV12-3 or TRBV12-4 and J is TRBJ2-1, with 10 bases that match TRBD2. V lost 7 bases and J lost 0; bases outside the gene matches: 0. This CDR3 region has 14 residues. The CDR3 DNA reads as TGTGCCAGCAAGCGGGGGGGCTCCTACAATGAGCAGTTCTTC. This translates into CASKRGGSYNEQFF.

This clonotype turned up a few times. The J gene is TRBJ1-2, the V gene TRBV30; 7 bases match TRBD1. This CDR3 has 12 amino acids. CDR1 and CDR2 (germline): GTSNPN, SVGIG (reference sequence). Trimming at V came to 4 bases and at J to 8 bases, leaving 7 bases not matched to a gene. In nucleotides, the CDR3 is TGTGCCTGGATAAACAGGGGCTTCGGCTACACCTTC. Protein sequence: CAWINRGFGYTF.

This clonotype was observed many times. The chain recombines TRBV6-1 with TRBJ2-1; no firm D call. The germline CDR1 and CDR2 sequences are MNHNS and SASEGT. The CDR3 sequence is 13 residues long. V was pared by 7 bases and J by 6 bases, with 13 bases between. The chain's CDR3 is CASTRWGSNEQFF. CDR3 in DNA: TGTGCCAGCACCCGGTGGGGTTCCAATGAGCAGTTCTTC.

At least ten counts were recorded for this clonotype. This chain links TRBV2 with TRBJ2-5, with no clear D. The CDR3 is 14 amino acids. In germline, CDR1 is SNHLY, CDR2 FYNNEI. V gave up 2 bases and J gave up 4 bases, with 11 bases separating them. The CDR3 protein is CASSEYLGGETQYF. The CDR3 DNA reads as TGTGCCAGCAGTGAATATTTGGGTGGAGAGACCCAGTACTTC. Variable domain in full (rest from reference TRBV2 and TRBJ2-5): EPEVTQTPSHQVTQMGQEVILRCVPISNHLYFYWYRQILGQKVEFLVSFYNNEISEKSEIFDDQFSVERPDGSNFTLKIRSTKLEDSAMYFCASSEYLGGETQYFGPGTRLLVL.

This CDR3 is CASSSPGQGNTIYF. The CDR3 DNA reads as TGTGCCAGCAGTTCTCCGGGACAGGGAAACACCATATATTTT. The chain joins TRBV27 to TRBJ1-3; the match to TRBD1 covers 7 bases. The ends lost 4 bases at V and 4 bases at J; junction bases unmatched: 4. This CDR3 comprises 14 residues. Germline CDR1 is MNHEY and CDR2 is SMNVEV (reference sequence).

This clonotype was found a few times. The gene calls are TRBV27 and TRBJ1-2; D not resolved. CDR1 is MNHEY, CDR2 SMNVEV, per germline (reference sequence). The CDR3 is 15 amino acids. Trimming removed 5 bases from V and 4 bases from J, with 17 bases in between. CDR3 bases: TGTGCCAGCAGTCCCAGTCTGGGGTCCTCCTATGGCTACACCTTC. Translation: CASSPSLGSSYGYTF.

This clonotype was recorded at least ten times. The CDR3 here is CASSLPPRLAGLTGELFF. DNA for the CDR3: TGTGCCAGCAGCTTACCTCCCAGACTAGCGGGACTCACCGGGGAGCTGTTTTTT. The chain recombines TRBV11-1 with TRBJ2-2; TRBD2 agrees at 11 bases. Trimming cost V 2 bases and J 4 bases; bases outside gene matches: 9. Germline CDR1 SGHAT, CDR2 FQDESV (reference sequence). The CDR3 spans 18 residues.

This clonotype was counted between two and nine times. The rearrangement joins TRBV3-1 to TRBJ2-2; TRBD2 might be the D (5 bases). In germline, CDR1 is LGHDT, CDR2 YNNKEL (reference sequence). CDR3 size: 12 residues. Trimming left V 8 bases short and J 4 bases short, with 8 bases between. Here the CDR3 reads CASSRVTGELFF. DNA of the CDR3: TGTGCCAGCTCGAGGGTCACCGGGGAGCTGTTTTTT.

The chain employs TRBV6-1 and TRBJ2-7; D is unresolved. This CDR3 region has 13 residues. The V gene lost 3 bases and the J gene lost 2 bases, with 8 bases spanning the gap. Germline assignment: CDR1 MNHNS and CDR2 SASEGT. In nucleotides, the CDR3 is TGTGCCAGCAGTGAGGACGGAACCTACGAGCAGTACTTC. Protein: CASSEDGTYEQYF.

In regard to this clonotype: This sequence may be a read error, since a much larger clone differs from it by one base. V is TRBV5-1 and J is TRBJ2-7, with no clear D. Germline V lookup: CDR1 SGHRS, CDR2 YFSETQ. The CDR3 extends over 13 amino acids. The V and J ends lost 0 bases and 6 bases respectively, with 10 bases between them. CDR3 coding DNA: TGCGCCAGCAGCTTGGCGACGGTCGTCGAGCAGTACTTC. Residues: CASSLATVVEQYF.

This clonotype has a handful of counts. The V and J genes are TRBV10-3 and TRBJ2-1; TRBD1 matches at 7 bases. Per the germline V gene, CDR1 is ENHRY and CDR2 is SYGVKD. V lost 5 bases to trimming and J lost 4 bases; unmatched junction nucleotides: 8. The CDR3 sequence is 15 residues long. CDR3 in amino acids: CAISPGQKSYNEQFF. DNA for the CDR3: TGTGCCATCAGTCCGGGACAGAAATCTTACAATGAGCAGTTCTTC.

The chain uses TRBV28 and TRBJ1-1, with TRBD1 as a possible D gene (6 bases). The CDR3 totals 16 residues. V was trimmed by 2 bases and J by 1 base, leaving 14 bases between them. Germline V lookup: CDR1 MDHEN, CDR2 SYDVKM. The CDR3 protein is CASSLAGVNTNTEAFF. In nucleotides, the CDR3 is TGTGCCAGCAGTTTAGCAGGGGTCAACACGAACACTGAAGCTTTCTTT.

This clonotype appeared many times. The chain recombines TRBV10-3 with TRBJ2-3; TRBD2 aligns across 11 bases. Germline CDR1 reads ENHRY; CDR2 reads SYGVKD. Trimming removed 3 bases from V and 2 bases from J; junction bases left unmatched: 10. This CDR3 region has 18 residues. Here the CDR3 reads CAISDPLLAGALTDTQYF. CDR3 coding DNA: TGTGCCATCAGTGACCCGTTACTAGCGGGGGCCCTCACAGATACGCAGTATTTT.

A note on this clonotype: A read error may produce the germline difference seen at one junction end. This chain links TRBV7-3 with TRBJ2-5; 10 bases line up with TRBD1. Germline assignment: CDR1 SGHTA and CDR2 FQGTGA. The CDR3 loop spans 15 amino acids. CDR3 sequence reads: CASILEGQGKRTQYF. The CDR3 DNA reads TGTGCCAGCATCTTAGAGGGACAGGGGAAGAGAACCCAGTACTTC.

This clonotype has a count of ten or more. The chain carries TRBV20-1 and TRBJ2-4, with 8 bases aligning to TRBD1. The CDR3 extends over 14 amino acids. V lost 6 bases and J lost 1; bases outside the gene matches: 5. Germline-derived CDR1 and CDR2 are DFQATT and SNEGSKA (reference sequence). CDR3: CSASQGAAKNIQYF. DNA of the CDR3: TGCAGTGCCTCTCAGGGGGCCGCCAAAAACATTCAGTACTTC.

There are many counts of this clonotype. The V and J genes are TRBV4-1 and TRBJ1-4; no clear D. The CDR3 consists of 12 residues. Germline-derived CDR1 and CDR2 are MGHRA and YSYEKL. Trimming left V 4 bases short and J 6 bases short, with 6 bases between. CDR3 residues: CASSRIYEKLFF. In nucleotides, the CDR3 is TGCGCCAGCAGCCGAATATATGAAAAACTGTTTTTT.

CDR3 DNA sequence: TGTGCCACCAGTGATTTCCGCGGGGGCGGTGAGACCCAGTACTTC. This codes for CATSDFRGGGETQYF. The chain employs TRBV24-1 and TRBJ2-5, with a weak D call TRBD2 (7 bases). CDR1 is KGHDR, CDR2 SFDVKD, per germline. The CDR3 runs to 15 residues. The V and J ends lost 1 base and 5 bases respectively, with 13 bases between them.

CDR3 in DNA: TGCAGTGCTAGGGGCGCCCGGACTAGCGGGGAGACCCAGTACTTC. This codes for CSARGARTSGETQYF. The V gene is TRBV20-1, the J gene TRBJ2-5, with 11 bases lining up with TRBD2. With V trimmed by 3 bases and J by 5 bases, 8 bases remained unmatched. Germline lookup yields CDR1 DFQATT and CDR2 SNEGSKA (reference sequence). CDR3 length: 15 amino acids.

This chain uses TRBV19 with TRBJ2-7; 14 nucleotides line up with TRBD2. The CDR3 is 17 residues long. Per germline, CDR1 LNHDA and CDR2 SQIVND (reference sequence). The V gene end was trimmed by 6 bases and the J gene end by 4 bases; junction bases not matched to a gene: 11. CDR3 DNA sequence: TGTGCCAGTAGCAGCCGGACCGGGACTAGCGGGAGATACGAGCAGTACTTC. It yields the protein CASSSRTGTSGRYEQYF.

This clonotype showed up just a few times. V gene TRBV28 combines with J gene TRBJ2-5; 8 nucleotides match TRBD2. V was clipped by 6 bases and J by 4 bases; unmatched bases: 10. Germline assignment: CDR1 MDHEN and CDR2 SYDVKM. CDR3 length: 15 amino acids. The CDR3 nucleotides are TGTGCCAGCAGCCCGGGACTAGTCGTCGGAGAGACCCAGTACTTC. It codes for CASSPGLVVGETQYF.

By share, this clonotype ranks as medium-sized. The V gene is TRBV5-1, the J gene TRBJ2-1; 13 bases agree with TRBD2. The germline gives CDR1 SGHRS, CDR2 YFSETQ. Trimming cost V 4 bases and J 4 bases; bases outside gene matches: 8. The CDR3 has 17 amino acids. The CDR3 sequence is CASSTTSGGAGYNEQFF. The CDR3 coding sequence is TGCGCCAGCAGCACTACTAGCGGGGGGGCCGGTTACAATGAGCAGTTCTTC. Together with reference TRBV5-1 and TRBJ2-1, the CDR3 gives the full variable domain: KAGVTQTPRYLIKTRGQQVTLSCSPISGHRSVSWYQQTPGQGLQFLFEYFSETQRNKGNFPGRFSGRQFSNSRSEMNVSTLELGDSALYLCASSTTSGGAGYNEQFFGPGTRLTVL.

This clonotype was seen many times. CDR3 nucleotides: TGTGCCACCAGCAGAGATTTTACAGTCCAGCATTTT. It encodes CATSRDFTVQHF. This rearrangement joins TRBV15 to TRBJ1-5; no clear D gene. Between the trimmed V and J ends, which lost 0 bases and 12 bases, there was a span of 9 bases. In germline, CDR1 is LNHNV, CDR2 YYDKDF (reference sequence). CDR3 length: 12 amino acids.

This clonotype was picked up a small number of times. This chain links TRBV12-3 or TRBV12-4 with TRBJ1-3; D is undetermined. This CDR3 contains 13 residues. Trimming cost V 1 base and J 4 bases, with 5 bases left between them. CDR3 DNA sequence: TGTGCCAGCAGTTTAGTGGAAGGAAACACCATATATTTT. As protein: CASSLVEGNTIYF.

This clonotype has ten or more counts. J is TRBJ2-5 and V is TRBV4-2; weak D call: TRBD2 (6 bases). This CDR3 contains 16 residues. The V end lost 2 bases, the J end lost 2 bases, and 15 bases lay between the germline ends. The germline V gene has CDR1 LGHNA and CDR2 YNFKEQ. The DNA for the CDR3 is TGTGCCAGCAGCCAACTTTCGGGACTTCCACAAGAGACCCAGTACTTC. Translating it yields CASSQLSGLPQETQYF.